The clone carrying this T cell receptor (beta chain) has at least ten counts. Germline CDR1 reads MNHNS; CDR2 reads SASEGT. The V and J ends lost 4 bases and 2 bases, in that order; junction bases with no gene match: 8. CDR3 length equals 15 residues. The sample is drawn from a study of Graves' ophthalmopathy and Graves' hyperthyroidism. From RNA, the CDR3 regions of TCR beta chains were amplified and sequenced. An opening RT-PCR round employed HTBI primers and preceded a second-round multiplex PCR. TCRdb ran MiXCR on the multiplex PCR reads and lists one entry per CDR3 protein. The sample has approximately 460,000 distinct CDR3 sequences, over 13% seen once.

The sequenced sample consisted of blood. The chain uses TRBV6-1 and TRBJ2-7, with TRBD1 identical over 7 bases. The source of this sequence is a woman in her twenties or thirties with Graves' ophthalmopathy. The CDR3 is CASSAASTGAYEQYF. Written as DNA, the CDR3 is TGTGCCAGCAGTGCCGCTTCCACAGGGGCCTACGAGCAGTACTTC.